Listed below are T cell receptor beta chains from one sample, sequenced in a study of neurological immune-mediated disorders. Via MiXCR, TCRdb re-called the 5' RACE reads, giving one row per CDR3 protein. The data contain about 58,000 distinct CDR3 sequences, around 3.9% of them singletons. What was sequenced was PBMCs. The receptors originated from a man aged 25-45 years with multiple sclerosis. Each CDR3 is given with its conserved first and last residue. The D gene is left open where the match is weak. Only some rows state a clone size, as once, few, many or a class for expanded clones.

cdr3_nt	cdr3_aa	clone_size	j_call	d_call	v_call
TGCGCCAGCAGCTCTACCGGGACTCCCGAGGATGAGCAGTTCTTC	CASSSTGTPEDEQFF	many	TRBJ2-1	-	TRBV5-1
TGTGCCATCCGGGGCGACTCCTACAATGAGCAGTTCTTC	CAIRGDSYNEQFF	many	TRBJ2-1	-	TRBV10-3
TGTGCCATCAGTATTACAGGGGGCTCAGATACGCAGTATTTT	CAISITGGSDTQYF	-	TRBJ2-3	TRBD1	TRBV10-3
TGTGCCAGCAGCTTAAAAGGGACAGCCACCGGGGAGCTGTTTTTT	CASSLKGTATGELFF	many	TRBJ2-2	TRBD1	TRBV7-3
TGTGCCAGCAGCTACGACCCTACCTATGGCTACACCTTC	CASSYDPTYGYTF	many	TRBJ1-2	-	TRBV7-2
TGTGCCAGCTCGCCGCCCGGGACAGGGGGCGCGGACTATGGCTACACCTTC	CASSPPGTGGADYGYTF	-	TRBJ1-2	TRBD1	TRBV18
TGTGCCAGCAGCTCGGGACTTCAGAACACTGAAGCTTTCTTT	CASSSGLQNTEAFF	many	TRBJ1-1	-	TRBV7-2
TGTGCCAGCAGTGACTCGGACAACACTGAAGCTTTCTTT	CASSDSDNTEAFF	-	TRBJ1-1	-	TRBV6-4
TGTGCCAGCAGTTTAGCCCTGACAGGGGTAGGAGGCTACACCTTC	CASSLALTGVGGYTF	many	TRBJ1-2	TRBD1	TRBV12-3/TRBV12-4
TGCAGTGCTAGAAGTTCTAGCGGAGGCGCCTACAATGAGCAGTTCTTC	CSARSSSGGAYNEQFF	many	TRBJ2-1	TRBD2	TRBV20-1
TGTGCCAGCAGCGTGACCGGGACCCAGTACTTC	CASSVTGTQYF	many	TRBJ2-5	-	TRBV11-2
TGTGCCAGCAGTTTGGTACCGAGCAATCAGCCCCAGAATTTT	CASSLVPSNQPQNF	-	TRBJ1-5	-	TRBV12-3/TRBV12-4
TGTGCCAGCAGTTACGCTGGAGAAGGTCAGCCCCAGCATTTT	CASSYAGEGQPQHF	many	TRBJ1-5	-	TRBV6-5
TGTGCCAGCACCCCCTTTAGGGGAAACACTGAAGCTTTCTTT	CASTPFRGNTEAFF	many	TRBJ1-1	-	TRBV12-3/TRBV12-4
TGTGCCAGCAGCTACCGGATTGCCCCCGATCAGCCCCAGCATTTT	CASSYRIAPDQPQHF	many	TRBJ1-5	-	TRBV7-8
TGCGCCAGCAGCAACTCTATGAACAATGAGCAGTTCTTC	CASSNSMNNEQFF	many	TRBJ2-1	-	TRBV5-1
TGCGCCAGCAGCTTGGCCTGGGGCCCCAAAAACATTCAGTACTTC	CASSLAWGPKNIQYF	many	TRBJ2-4	-	TRBV5-1
TGTGCCAGCAGCTTCGTCCCGAGGGGGGCTGGGGCCAACGTCCTGACTTTC	CASSFVPRGAGANVLTF	many	TRBJ2-6	-	TRBV6-6
TGTGCCAGCAGTTCCCCGGGGATGGGGTCCTACGAGCAGTACTTC	CASSSPGMGSYEQYF	few	TRBJ2-7	-	TRBV27
TGCAGTGCTAGCGGGAGGTTGAACAATGAGCAGTTCTTC	CSASGRLNNEQFF	many	TRBJ2-1	TRBD2	TRBV20-1
TGTGCCAGCAGTCCGGGGACAGGGGACCTAAATCAGCCCCAGAATTTT	CASSPGTGDLNQPQNF	few	TRBJ1-5	TRBD1	TRBV27
TGTGCCAGCAGTTTAGGGGACAGAGCGAATCAGCCCCAGCATTTT	CASSLGDRANQPQHF	few	TRBJ1-5	TRBD1	TRBV12-3/TRBV12-4
TGTGCCAGCAGCTTGGCGGAGGCTGATCCTGAAGCTTTCTTT	CASSLAEADPEAFF	many	TRBJ1-1	-	TRBV5-8
TGTGCCAGCAGTTACTCCCAGACAGGACCTACTGAAGCTTTCTTT	CASSYSQTGPTEAFF	many	TRBJ1-1	-	TRBV6-5
TGCAGCGCTAGCGGGGGATTCTTTGGCGGGACCCAGTACTTC	CSASGGFFGGTQYF	many	TRBJ2-5	TRBD2	TRBV29-1
TGCAGTGCTCCATCCGGGACTAGCGGGGTTTACAATGAGCAGTTCTTC	CSAPSGTSGVYNEQFF	many	TRBJ2-1	TRBD2	TRBV20-1
TGTGCCAGCAGTTCGCAGACAGCGAGCTCCTACAATGAGCAGTTCTTC	CASSSQTASSYNEQFF	many	TRBJ2-1	-	TRBV27
TGTGCCAGCAGGGCTAGCGGGAGGAACACCGGGGAGCTGTTTTTT	CASRASGRNTGELFF	many	TRBJ2-2	TRBD2	TRBV7-9
TGTGCCAGCAGCCACCTCGGACTAGCGGGAGGAGGCCAAGAGACCCAGTACTTC	CASSHLGLAGGGQETQYF	many	TRBJ2-5	TRBD2	TRBV3-1
TGTGCCAGCAGCCTAATTAGGGGACTAGCGGGGTCCGAGCAGTACTTC	CASSLIRGLAGSEQYF	many	TRBJ2-7	TRBD2	TRBV7-8
TGTGCCAGCAGTGCCCTAAAAGGCGGGAGAGGCACCGGGGAGCTGTTTTTT	CASSALKGGRGTGELFF	many	TRBJ2-2	TRBD2	TRBV6-1
TGTGCCAGCAGCCAGAGCTCCTACGAGCAGTACTTC	CASSQSSYEQYF	many	TRBJ2-7	-	TRBV7-9
TGCGCCAGCAGCTCCCTAGGGACAGGGAACACTGAAGCTTTCTTT	CASSSLGTGNTEAFF	few	TRBJ1-1	TRBD1	TRBV5-1
TGTGCCAGCAGCTTTCGGGGGAACACCGGGGAGCTGTTTTTT	CASSFRGNTGELFF	many	TRBJ2-2	-	TRBV3-1
TGTGCCAGCAGTTTTGTCGGACCTAATGAAAAACTGTTTTTT	CASSFVGPNEKLFF	many	TRBJ1-4	-	TRBV27
TGCAGTGCTAGCGGGAGGAGATACGAGCAGTACTTC	CSASGRRYEQYF	many	TRBJ2-7	TRBD2	TRBV20-1
TGCAGTGCTAGAGCGGGGGGCGATTCATACATTCAGTACTTC	CSARAGGDSYIQYF	many	TRBJ2-4	-	TRBV20-1
TGTGCCAGCAGTTCTCAAGGCCCCCATGGCTACACCTTC	CASSSQGPHGYTF	many	TRBJ1-2	-	TRBV12-3/TRBV12-4
TGTGCCAGCGGGGAACTCATGCCTGGAAACACCATATATTTT	CASGELMPGNTIYF	many	TRBJ1-3	-	TRBV12-3/TRBV12-4
TGTGCCAGCAGCCGACAGGGGGCTTTTACTGAAGCTTTCTTT	CASSRQGAFTEAFF	many	TRBJ1-1	TRBD1	TRBV6-2/TRBV6-3
TGTGCCAGCAGCGAGGTCCCGACAGGAGCCGAGCAGTACTTC	CASSEVPTGAEQYF	many	TRBJ2-7	-	TRBV9
TGTGCCAGCAGCAGTTTTCCCTACGAGCAGTACTTC	CASSSFPYEQYF	many	TRBJ2-7	-	TRBV12-3/TRBV12-4
TGTGCCAGTACAACTAGCGGGACCTACAATGAGCAGTTCTTC	CASTTSGTYNEQFF	few	TRBJ2-1	TRBD2	TRBV19
TGCGCCAGCAGCCCCGGACAGGGACTAACGGGGACTGAAGCTTTCTTT	CASSPGQGLTGTEAFF	many	TRBJ1-1	TRBD1	TRBV5-1
TGTGCCAGCAGCTTAGGCGCAGGGCCTTCCACAGATACGCAGTATTTT	CASSLGAGPSTDTQYF	many	TRBJ2-3	-	TRBV7-2
TGTGCCAGCAGTTTTGAGGGGGCGCATACGCAGTATTTT	CASSFEGAHTQYF	-	TRBJ2-3	TRBD1	TRBV12-3/TRBV12-4
TGTGCCAGCAGCTTAAGAGCCGGGCTAGCGGGAGACAATGAGCAGTTCTTC	CASSLRAGLAGDNEQFF	many	TRBJ2-1	TRBD2	TRBV7-3
TGTGCCAGCAGCCACCGTTCCTACGAGCAGTACTTC	CASSHRSYEQYF	many	TRBJ2-7	-	TRBV14
TGCAGTGTTAGCGGGATGTGGGCAGATACGCAGTATTTT	CSVSGMWADTQYF	many	TRBJ2-3	TRBD2	TRBV20-1
TGTGCCAGCAGTTCTTCAGGGGTCTTGAACACTGAAGCTTTCTTT	CASSSSGVLNTEAFF	many	TRBJ1-1	-	TRBV12-3/TRBV12-4
TGCAGTGCTAGAAGGACAGGGGCGACCTACGAGCAGTACTTC	CSARRTGATYEQYF	many	TRBJ2-7	TRBD1	TRBV20-1
TGCAGTGCAACCGGCAGGCCGAACACTGAAGCTTTCTTT	CSATGRPNTEAFF	many	TRBJ1-1	-	TRBV20-1
TGCAGTGCTAGAGATCGGGGCAGGGAGGCTTCCGAGCAGTACTTC	CSARDRGREASEQYF	many	TRBJ2-7	-	TRBV20-1
TGTGCCAGCAGCGGAACAGGGTCGGTGGGAAACACCATATATTTT	CASSGTGSVGNTIYF	many	TRBJ1-3	-	TRBV5-6
TGTGCCAGCAGCCCAGACAGGGTTGGGCCGGACACCGGGGAGCTGTTTTTT	CASSPDRVGPDTGELFF	many	TRBJ2-2	TRBD1	TRBV13
TGTGCCAGCAGCCAAAATGTACGACGGAGAGCCTACGAGCAGTACTTC	CASSQNVRRRAYEQYF	many	TRBJ2-7	-	TRBV3-1
TGCGCCAGCAGCCACCCCGCCGGGGGGCCTGCCACAGATACGCAGTATTTT	CASSHPAGGPATDTQYF	many	TRBJ2-3	-	TRBV4-1
TGTGCTAGCAGCTTATTTGGGAGAGGCAATGAGCAGTTCTTC	CASSLFGRGNEQFF	many	TRBJ2-1	-	TRBV7-7